Each of the 9 T cell receptor beta chains below was sequenced from the same sample in a study of Ad26.COV2.S vaccination and SARS-CoV-2 variants. As to treatment: 15 to 20 received Ad26.COV2.S at low or high dose, single or two shots; a few received placebo; per-sample allocation not given. The samples were gathered on day 63 after the first injection of vaccine or placebo. The method was immunoSEQ multiplex PCR; TCRdb's version includes in-frame clones alone and lacks a portion of them. The sample carries hundreds of thousands of clones, roughly 89% recorded once. The sample consisted of peripheral blood, taken in a trial of Ad26.COV2.S vaccine versus placebo. Receptors were obtained from a person between 18 and 59 years old who received the Ad26.COV2.S COVID-19 vaccine or a placebo.

J is TRBJ2-3 and V is TRBV6-5; 10 nucleotides match TRBD2. The CDR3 is made up of 13 amino acids. V lost 6 bases and J lost 5; bases outside the gene matches: 2. Germline V gene sequence: CDR1 MNHEY, CDR2 SVGAGI. The CDR3 bases are TGTGCCAGCAGCGGGACTAGCGTAGATACGCAGTATTTT. It encodes CASSGTSVDTQYF.

The chain is built from TRBV27 and TRBJ2-7, with 15 bases fitting TRBD2. Germline loops: CDR1 MNHEY, CDR2 SMNVEV (reference sequence). This CDR3 comprises 15 residues. J was trimmed by 2 bases and V by 6 bases; bases with no gene match: 2. As DNA, the CDR3 is TGTGCCAGCAGAGGGACTAGCGGGAGGACCTACGAGCAGTACTTC. Its translation: CASRGTSGRTYEQYF.

The V and J genes are TRBV28 and TRBJ1-5; no reliable D call. This CDR3 has 13 residues. The V end was cut by 8 bases, the J end by 1 base, with 9 bases between. Germline CDR1 MDHEN, CDR2 SYDVKM. CDR3 nucleotides: TGTGCCAGCGAACCCGGGAGCAATCAGCCCCAGCATTTT. Translated: CASEPGSNQPQHF.

V is TRBV9 and J is TRBJ2-7, with 10 bases aligning to TRBD2. There are 14 residues in the CDR3. V trimming: 4 bases; J trimming: 6 bases; junction bases outside the gene matches: 7. CDR1 is SGDLS, CDR2 YYNGEE, per germline. CDR3 amino acids: CASSKSSGGFEQYF. CDR3 DNA: TGTGCCAGCAGCAAGTCTAGCGGGGGCTTCGAGCAGTACTTC.

V and J are TRBV11-2 and TRBJ2-7; 8 bases are shared with TRBD2. This CDR3 is 17 amino acids long. Germline V gene lookup returns CDR1 SGHAT and CDR2 FQNNGV. J was trimmed by 2 bases and V by 1 base; bases with no gene match: 10. The CDR3 protein is CASSLAFGGVDTYEQYF. As DNA, the CDR3 is TGTGCCAGCAGCTTAGCTTTCGGGGGGGTTGATACCTACGAGCAGTACTTC.

V and J are TRBV5-5 and TRBJ2-6, with D possibly being TRBD1 (5 bases). The CDR3 sequence is 15 residues long. Trimming removed 3 bases from V and 1 base from J, with 8 bases in between. Germline V CDR1 and CDR2: SGHKS, YYEKEE (reference sequence). The CDR3 sequence is CASSWQGSGANVLTF. The CDR3 DNA follows: TGTGCCAGCAGCTGGCAGGGTTCTGGGGCCAACGTCCTGACTTTC.

J is TRBJ2-1 and V is TRBV27; D tentatively reads TRBD1 or TRBD2 (5 bases each). This CDR3 spans 12 amino acids. In germline, CDR1 is MNHEY, CDR2 SMNVEV (reference sequence). Trimming removed 5 bases from V and 12 bases from J, with 14 bases in between. The CDR3 DNA follows: TGTGCCAGCAGTGTTCGGGACGGAGGGCAGTTCTTC. It is translated as CASSVRDGGQFF.

The chain employs TRBV6-6 and TRBJ1-2; possibly TRBD1 for D (6 bases). Per the germline V gene, CDR1 is MNHNY and CDR2 is SVGAGI (reference sequence). V lost 7 bases to trimming and J lost 6 bases, with 9 bases between them. This CDR3 region has 11 residues. CDR3 in amino acids: CASTGGHGYTF. The CDR3 DNA is TGTGCCAGCACCGGGGGGCATGGCTACACCTTC.

This clone occurred a few times. This rearrangement joins TRBV4-1 to TRBJ1-4, with D tentatively TRBD1 (5 bases). Germline V gives CDR1 MGHRA, CDR2 YSYEKL. This CDR3 is built from 17 residues. The V and J ends lost 1 base and 8 bases respectively, with 20 bases between them. In nucleotides, the CDR3 is TGCGCCAGCAGCCAAGTTATAAGCCGGGGCCCTAGGGAAAAACTGTTTTTT. Its protein is CASSQVISRGPREKLFF.